The 4 T cell receptor beta chains below all came from one sample that was sequenced in a study of blood T cell repertoires in COVID-19. Clones were sequenced by immunoSEQ multiplex PCR, and TCRdb holds only the in-frame ones, with some missing. Of 70,000 to 100,000 clones listed, around nine tenths are singletons. The sequenced sample was peripheral blood. The source is a woman of 80 years or more with acute or convalescent COVID-19.

The table lists this clone with a few counts. As DNA, the CDR3 is TGTGCCAGCATGGAGGGCCGCGCCAACGAGCAGTACTTC. It specifies CASMEGRANEQYF. The chain is built from TRBV5-6 and TRBJ2-7; the D gene is possibly TRBD2 (6 bases). The CDR3 is made up of 13 amino acids. The ends were cut back, 6 bases at V and 5 bases at J, with 15 bases in the middle. Germline V gene data show CDR1 as SGHDT and CDR2 as YYEEEE.

The chain recombines TRBV18 with TRBJ2-5; D is perhaps TRBD2 (6 bases). The CDR3 runs 13 residues. V gave up 2 bases and J gave up 4 bases, with 8 bases separating them. Germline V gives CDR1 KGHSH, CDR2 LQKENI. CDR3 sequence (DNA): TGTGCCAGCTCACCAGGGACTGGAGAGACCCAGTACTTC. Translated: CASSPGTGETQYF.

This clone appeared a few times. The chain carries TRBV5-1 and TRBJ2-5; TRBD1 is a possible D gene (6 bases). The V end lost 1 base, the J end lost 1 base, and 20 bases lay between the germline ends. CDR1 and CDR2 (germline): SGHRS, YFSETQ. The length of the CDR3 is 18 residues. CDR3 in DNA: TGCGCCAGCAGCTTGTCGATAGGGGACACAGCAATCCAAGAGACCCAGTACTTC. It encodes CASSLSIGDTAIQETQYF.

The chain has TRBV6-5 and TRBJ1-2; 7 bases map to TRBD1. The V gene end was trimmed by 0 bases and the J gene end by 7 bases; junction bases not matched to a gene: 2. Germline V gene lookup returns CDR1 MNHEY and CDR2 SVGAGI. CDR3 length: 13 amino acids. CDR3 coding DNA: TGTGCCAGCAGTTACTCGACAGGGAGTGGCTACACCTTC. This sequence encodes CASSYSTGSGYTF.